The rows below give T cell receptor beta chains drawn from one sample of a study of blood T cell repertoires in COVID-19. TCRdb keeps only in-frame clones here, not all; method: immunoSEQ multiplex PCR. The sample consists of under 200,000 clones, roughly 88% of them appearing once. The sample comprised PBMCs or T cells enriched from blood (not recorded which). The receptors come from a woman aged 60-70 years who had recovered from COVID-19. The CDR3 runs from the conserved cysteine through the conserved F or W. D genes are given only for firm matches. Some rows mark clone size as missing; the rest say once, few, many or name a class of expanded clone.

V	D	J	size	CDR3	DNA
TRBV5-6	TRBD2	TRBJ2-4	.	CASSLAGGDIQYF	TGTGCCAGCAGCTTGGCGGGGGGAGACATTCAGTACTTC
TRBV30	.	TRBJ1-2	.	CAWNKVNYGYTF	TGTGCCTGGAACAAAGTTAACTATGGCTACACCTTC
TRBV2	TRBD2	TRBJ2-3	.	CASRNSGGLADTQYF	TGTGCCAGCAGAAATAGCGGGGGGCTGGCAGATACGCAGTATTTT
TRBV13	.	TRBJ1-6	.	CASSPLRGDLSSPLHF	TGTGCCAGCAGCCCGCTACGAGGTGACCTTAGTTCACCCCTCCACTTT
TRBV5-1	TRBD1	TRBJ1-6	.	CASTSGGANSPLHF	TGCGCCAGCACCTCAGGGGGCGCAAATTCACCCCTCCACTTT
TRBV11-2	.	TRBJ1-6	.	CASSLVSGFGSPLHF	TGTGCCAGCAGCTTAGTCTCAGGGTTCGGTTCACCCCTCCACTTT
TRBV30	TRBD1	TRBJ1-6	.	CACPRGTGGGLLHF	TGTGCCTGCCCAAGAGGAACAGGGGGGGGTCTCCTCCACTTT
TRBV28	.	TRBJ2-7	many	CASTGTPTYEQYF	TGTGCCAGCACCGGGACACCTACCTACGAGCAGTACTTC
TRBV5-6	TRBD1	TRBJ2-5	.	CASSLGDRAKATDF	TGTGCCAGCAGCTTGGGAGACAGGGCCAAGGCAACCGACTTC
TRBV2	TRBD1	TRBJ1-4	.	CASSRDRASSEKLFF	TGTGCCAGCAGTCGGGACAGGGCTTCGAGTGAAAAACTGTTTTTT
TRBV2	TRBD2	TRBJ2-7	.	CASSQTSGAGVQYF	TGTGCCAGCAGCCAGACTAGCGGGGCTGGCGTTCAGTACTTC
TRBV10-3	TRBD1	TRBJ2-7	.	CAISESATGGSGEQYF	TGTGCCATCAGTGAGTCGGCGACAGGGGGATCGGGCGAGCAGTACTTC
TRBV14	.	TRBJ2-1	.	CASSQDWLASSYNEQFF	TGTGCCAGCAGCCAAGATTGGTTGGCTAGCTCCTACAATGAGCAGTTCTTC
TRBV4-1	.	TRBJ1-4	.	CASSQDLGQPNEKLFF	TGCGCCAGCAGCCAAGATCTTGGACAGCCTAATGAAAAACTGTTTTTT
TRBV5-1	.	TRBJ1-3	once	CASSLVGSLAGNTIYF	TGCGCCAGCAGCTTGGTAGGCAGCCTAGCTGGAAACACCATATATTTT
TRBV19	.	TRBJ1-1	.	CASSRGGGTEAFF	TGTGCCAGTAGCCGAGGCGGTGGCACTGAAGCTTTCTTT
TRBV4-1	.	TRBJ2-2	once	CASSQGKLNTGELFF	TGCGCCAGCAGCCAAGGAAAGCTGAACACCGGGGAGCTGTTTTTT
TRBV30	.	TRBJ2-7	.	CAWRIPQGGVKEQYF	TGTGCCTGGAGGATCCCCCAGGGGGGCGTAAAAGAGCAGTACTTC
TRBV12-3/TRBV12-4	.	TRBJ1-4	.	CASSSGTSEKLFF	TGTGCCAGCAGTTCCGGGACAAGTGAAAAACTGTTTTTT
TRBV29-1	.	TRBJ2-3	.	CSVGSTRDTQYF	TGCAGCGTTGGGTCGACTCGGGATACGCAGTATTTT
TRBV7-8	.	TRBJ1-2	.	CASSLGPGWVTMGYTF	TGTGCCAGCAGCTTAGGCCCGGGATGGGTAACTATGGGCTACACCTTC
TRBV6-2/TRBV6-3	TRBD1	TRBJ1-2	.	CASSYAPLTGDGYTF	TGTGCCAGCAGTTACGCCCCCTTGACAGGGGATGGCTACACCTTC
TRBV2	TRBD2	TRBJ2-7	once	CASRTNFGERGQYF	TGTGCCAGCAGGACAAACTTCGGAGAGCGGGGGCAGTACTTC
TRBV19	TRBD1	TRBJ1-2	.	CASSTRLQGAVNYGYTF	TGTGCCAGTAGTACGAGACTTCAGGGGGCGGTTAACTATGGCTACACCTTC
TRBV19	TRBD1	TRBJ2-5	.	CASSRGQAKETQYF	TGTGCCAGTAGCCGCGGACAGGCCAAAGAGACCCAGTACTTC
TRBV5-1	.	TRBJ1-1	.	CASSLDVGNTEAFF	TGCGCCAGCAGCTTGGATGTCGGGAACACTGAAGCTTTCTTT
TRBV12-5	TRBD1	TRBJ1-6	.	CASGLVAGGVTPLHF	TGTGCTAGTGGTTTAGTCGCAGGGGGAGTAACACCCCTCCACTTT
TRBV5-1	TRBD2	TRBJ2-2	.	CASSLWGGDTGELFF	TGCGCCAGCAGCTTGTGGGGAGGGGACACCGGGGAGCTGTTTTTT
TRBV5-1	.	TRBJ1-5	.	CASRPNREDQPQHF	TGCGCCAGCAGACCAAACAGGGAAGATCAGCCCCAGCATTTT
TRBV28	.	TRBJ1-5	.	CASSFEGERGPQHF	TGTGCCAGCAGTTTCGAGGGGGAACGAGGGCCCCAGCATTTT
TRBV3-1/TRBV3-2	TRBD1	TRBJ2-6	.	CASSQTGAGANVLTF	TGTGCCAGCAGTCAAACAGGGGCTGGGGCCAACGTCCTGACTTTC